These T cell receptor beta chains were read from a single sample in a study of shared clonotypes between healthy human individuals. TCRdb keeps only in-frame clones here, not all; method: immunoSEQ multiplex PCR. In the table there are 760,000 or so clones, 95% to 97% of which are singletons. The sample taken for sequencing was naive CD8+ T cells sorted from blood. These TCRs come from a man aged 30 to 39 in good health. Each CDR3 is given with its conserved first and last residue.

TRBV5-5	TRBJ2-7	CASSLAGQVYEQYF
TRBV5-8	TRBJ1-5	CASNGGEAGGQPQHF
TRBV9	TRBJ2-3	CASSVANRGGTDTQYF
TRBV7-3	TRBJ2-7	CASSPGPSSYEQYF
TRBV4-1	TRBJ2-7	CASSSSGSYEQYF
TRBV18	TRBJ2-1	CASSPPIQRDYNEQFF
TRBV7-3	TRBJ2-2	CASSFRGNTGELFF
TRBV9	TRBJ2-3	CASNPTSAGTDTQYF
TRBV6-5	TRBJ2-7	CASSPGLAGYYEQYF
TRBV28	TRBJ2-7	CATTGLSYEQYF
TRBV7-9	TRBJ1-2	CASSPTGTGLFYGYTF
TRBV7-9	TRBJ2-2	CASRTLLAGGPVTGELFF
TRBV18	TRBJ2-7	CASSPGTRGYEQYF
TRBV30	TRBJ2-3	CAWDFGVSTDTQYF
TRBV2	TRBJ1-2	CASRAQGANYGYTF
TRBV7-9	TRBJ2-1	CASSPPGTRTYNEQFF
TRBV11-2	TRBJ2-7	CASSSPAQSYEQYF
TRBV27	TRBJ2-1	CASGGQGASYNEQFF
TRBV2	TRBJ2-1	CASKSPSGRQYDEQFF
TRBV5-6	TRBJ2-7	CASSLAGLSYEQYF
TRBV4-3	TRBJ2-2	CASSLSGRAENTGELFF
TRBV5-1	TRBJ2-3	CASSLLTVLTDTQYF
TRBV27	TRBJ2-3	CASSLALWDTQYF
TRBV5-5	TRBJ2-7	CASSLGTSVYEQYF
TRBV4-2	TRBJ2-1	CASSQFGVGTDNEQFF
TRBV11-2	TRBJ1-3	CASSSFEDQYTIYF
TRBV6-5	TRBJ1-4	CASSYLGEEKLFF
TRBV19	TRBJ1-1	CASSGTGWEDTEAFF
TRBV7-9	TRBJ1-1	CASSSPSGRRTEAFF
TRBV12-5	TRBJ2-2	CASGLGIGGELFF
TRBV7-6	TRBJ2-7	CASSLSSGTSGRVGYEQYF
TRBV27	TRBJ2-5	CASSFGSQETQYF
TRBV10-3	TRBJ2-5	CAISEGQGGPEETQYF
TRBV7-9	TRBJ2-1	CASRYRDSAYNEQFF
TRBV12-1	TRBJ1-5	CASSPRYTAINQPQHF
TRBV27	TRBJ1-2	CASSLTGELFTF
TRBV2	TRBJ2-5	CASSGTSGTQETQYF
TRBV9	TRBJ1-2	CASSPSLTTDIYGYTF
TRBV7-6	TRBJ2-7	CASSPGLIYEQYF
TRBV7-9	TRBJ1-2	CASSDGTYGYTF